This TCR beta chain emerged from a study of shared T cell receptors in the human thymus. Only in-frame clones appear in the TCRdb table, and some are missing; sequencing was by immunoSEQ multiplex PCR. The sample includes about 660,000 clones, approximately 87% of them seen just once. This CDR3 comprises 18 residues. The V segment lost 4 bases and the J segment 3 bases; nucleotides outside the gene matches: 15. Germline V gene sequence: CDR1 SGHDN, CDR2 FVKESK. The data were also submitted as part of a second study, on human thymus T cells. According to that study: Resections obtained during corrective heart surgery supplied the thymus tissue.

The sequenced sample consisted of thymocytes. This TCR was recovered from a boy less than two years old with a congenital heart defect. The J gene is TRBJ2-1, the V gene TRBV14; 7 bases are shared with TRBD2. The CDR3 sequence is CASSRGDYHHPIYNEQFF. CDR3 DNA sequence: TGTGCCAGCAGCCGAGGGGACTACCACCACCCCATCTACAATGAGCAGTTCTTC.